Listed here are 28 T cell receptor beta chains from one sample, sequenced in a study of OX40 agonist ivuxolimab in advanced cancers. Profiled with immunoSEQ multiplex PCR; TCRdb holds only in-frame clones, not every one. The sample records approximately 58,000 clones, under 90% being singletons. Specimen: CD4+ or CD8+ T cells sorted from blood, collected in a trial of the OX40 agonist ivuxolimab. The receptors were gathered from an adult with an advanced solid tumor such as melanoma, head and neck, liver or kidney cancer.

In this sample, this clone turned up once. The CDR3 region is CSVEGGRANTEAFF. The CDR3, as DNA: TGCAGCGTTGAAGGAGGGAGGGCGAACACTGAAGCTTTCTTT. The gene calls are TRBV29-1 and TRBJ1-1; D gene uncertain. This CDR3 region has 14 residues. Germline V gives CDR1 SQVTM, CDR2 ANQGSEA. Trimming cost V 1 base and J 1 base, with 10 bases left between them.

The V call is TRBV7-2, the J call TRBJ1-3; D remains ambiguous. There are 18 residues in the CDR3. Trimming removed 4 bases from V and 0 bases from J, with 19 bases in between. CDR1 is SGHTA, CDR2 FQGNSA, per germline. The chain's CDR3 is CASSWYPATATSGNTIYF. CDR3 bases: TGTGCCAGCAGCTGGTACCCCGCGACGGCGACCTCTGGAAACACCATATATTTT.

The chain is built from TRBV19 and TRBJ2-5; D is uncertain. The germline V and J ends were trimmed by 2 bases and 1 base, with 8 bases remaining between them. The germline gives CDR1 LNHDA, CDR2 SQIVND (reference sequence). This CDR3 region has 14 residues. The CDR3 DNA reads as TGTGCCAGTAGTATATCTCCAAGCCAAGAGACCCAGTACTTC. Encoded protein: CASSISPSQETQYF.

Only a few counts were recorded for this clone. The CDR3 coding sequence is TGCGCCAGCAGCCAAGAGGGGACAGGGGGTAGGCCCCAGCATTTT. Protein product: CASSQEGTGGRPQHF. V is TRBV4-1 and J is TRBJ1-5; 11 nucleotides line up with TRBD1. V dropped 0 bases and J dropped 9; count of bases not matched to a gene: 4. The CDR3 covers 15 residues. Germline V CDR1 and CDR2: MGHRA, YSYEKL.

This clone turned up a few times. The gene calls are TRBV6-1 and TRBJ2-7; D is unclear. V was shortened by 1 base and J by 3 bases, with 4 bases between the two germline ends. The CDR3 is 12 residues long. In germline, CDR1 is MNHNS, CDR2 SASEGT. CDR3 DNA: TGTGCCAGCAGTGAAGGCCTCTACGAGCAGTACTTC. Translation gives CASSEGLYEQYF.

This chain connects TRBV18 to TRBJ2-3, with D possibly matching TRBD2 (6 bases). Germline V gene data show CDR1 as KGHSH and CDR2 as LQKENI. CDR3 length equals 16 residues. V lost 1 base and J 9 bases, leaving 20 bases between the germline ends. CDR3 nucleotide sequence: TGTGCCAGCTCACCACTCGGGGACTCCCTCGTATGGACGCAGTATTTT. Amino acid sequence: CASSPLGDSLVWTQYF.

This chain joins TRBV5-4 and TRBJ2-2; D gene uncertain. The CDR3 contains 12 residues. V was cut by 4 bases and J by 5 bases, with 6 bases left in between. The germline V gene has CDR1 SGHNT and CDR2 YYREEE (reference sequence). The CDR3 loop is CASSNTTGELFF. The CDR3 coding sequence is TGTGCCAGCAGCAATACAACCGGGGAGCTGTTTTTT.

V usage is TRBV30 and J usage is TRBJ2-2; tentative D call: TRBD2 (5 bases). The CDR3 loop spans 13 amino acids. Germline V gene sequence: CDR1 GTSNPN, CDR2 SVGIG (reference sequence). V shed 0 bases and J shed 5 bases, with 7 bases lying between them. CDR3 sequence reads: CAWSVLGTGELFF. CDR3 DNA sequence: TGTGCCTGGAGTGTACTAGGGACCGGGGAGCTGTTTTTT.

The chain links TRBV19 to TRBJ1-1; 7 positions agree with TRBD1. After removal of 4 bases from V and 5 bases from J, the junction contained 10 bases not matched to a gene. CDR1 LNHDA and CDR2 SQIVND come from the germline V gene (reference sequence). This CDR3 is built from 15 residues. The CDR3 here is CASSTSTGSGTEAFF. Here the CDR3 DNA reads TGTGCCAGTAGTACCTCGACAGGGTCGGGAACTGAAGCTTTCTTT.

CDR3 region: CASSQRRGGPNEKLFF. The CDR3 coding sequence is TGTGCCAGCAGCCAGAGGAGGGGCGGACCTAATGAAAAACTGTTTTTT. V and J are TRBV7-8 and TRBJ1-4; TRBD1 is a possible D gene (5 bases). Germline V lookup: CDR1 SGHVS, CDR2 FQNEAQ. This CDR3 region has 16 residues. Trimming took 5 bases from V and 3 from J, leaving 16 bases between them.

V is TRBV5-4 and J is TRBJ2-4, with D perhaps matching TRBD2 (6 bases). Per the germline V gene, CDR1 is SGHNT and CDR2 is YYREEE (reference sequence). The V and J ends lost 2 bases and 1 base respectively, with 16 bases between them. The CDR3 has 17 residues. The CDR3 sequence: CASSFGFGSGAKNIQYF. CDR3 nucleotide sequence: TGTGCCAGCAGCTTTGGTTTTGGCAGCGGGGCCAAAAACATTCAGTACTTC.

The chain couples TRBV10-2 to TRBJ2-5; D might be TRBD1 or TRBD2, each matching 5 bases. The CDR3 contains 18 residues. CDR1 is WSHSY and CDR2 is SAAADI in the germline V gene. The V end lost 2 bases, the J end lost 4 bases, and 23 bases lay between the germline ends. The CDR3 DNA reads TGCGCCAGCAGTGAGCGGATCCGGGGCGTCACGAGGAGAGAGACCCAGTACTTC. This sequence encodes CASSERIRGVTRRETQYF.

V gene TRBV7-2 combines with J gene TRBJ1-5; 8 nucleotides agree with TRBD1. V shed 5 bases and J 1 base; nucleotides not matched to a gene: 7. Germline-derived CDR1 and CDR2 are SGHTA and FQGNSA. The CDR3 is made up of 16 amino acids. The CDR3, as DNA: TGTGCCAGCAGCCATCTCGACAGGGGAAGCAATCAGCCCCAGCATTTT. The encoded protein is CASSHLDRGSNQPQHF.

The table lists this clone with a few counts. The chain links TRBV7-9 to TRBJ1-6; no definite D call. V was pared by 5 bases and J by 7 bases, with 21 bases between. Germline lookup yields CDR1 SEHNR and CDR2 FQNEAQ (reference sequence). This CDR3 is 17 amino acids long. CDR3 nucleotide sequence: TGTGCCAGCAGCCCCCCGGCCAGGATGGGATTCAATTCACCCCTCCACTTT. Translation gives CASSPPARMGFNSPLHF.

The chain uses TRBV2 and TRBJ2-3; TRBD2 matches at 11 bases. The CDR3 totals 23 residues. The V gene end was trimmed by 3 bases and the J gene end by 6 bases; junction bases not matched to a gene: 29. Germline values: CDR1 SNHLY, CDR2 FYNNEI. The CDR3 region has the DNA TGTGCCAGCAGTGATGGCAGTAGCGAACGGTTTTTAGCGGGAGGGTTGGAGTTCGATACGCAGTATTTT. Translated: CASSDGSSERFLAGGLEFDTQYF.

The chain couples TRBV9 to TRBJ2-3; the D is unclear. The germline V gene encodes CDR1 SGDLS and CDR2 YYNGEE. V was trimmed by 0 bases and J by 3 bases, leaving 14 bases between them. The CDR3 is 16 amino acids. Here the CDR3 reads CASSVVSGPGTDTQYF. The CDR3 DNA sequence: TGTGCCAGCAGCGTAGTTTCGGGTCCCGGGACAGATACGCAGTATTTT.

V gene TRBV6-1 combines with J gene TRBJ2-7; D gene ambiguous. CDR3 size: 13 residues. Trimming removed 4 bases at V and 6 bases at J, with 13 bases between. Looked up from germline, CDR1 is MNHNS and CDR2 is SASEGT. The CDR3 loop reads CASSVSPVGEQYF. In DNA, the CDR3 is TGTGCCAGCAGTGTAAGTCCAGTAGGCGAGCAGTACTTC.

The rearrangement uses TRBV4-1 and TRBJ2-6; 10 bases agree with TRBD1. J gave up 3 bases and V 1 base, and 9 bases lay outside the gene matches. CDR1 and CDR2 (germline): MGHRA, YSYEKL. The CDR3 has 19 amino acids. The CDR3 here is CASSQATGTGVFGANVLTF. CDR3 coding DNA: TGCGCCAGCAGCCAAGCTACCGGGACAGGGGTCTTTGGGGCCAACGTCCTGACTTTC.

V and J are TRBV7-8 and TRBJ1-2; D gene uncertain. CDR1 and CDR2 (germline): SGHVS, FQNEAQ. V lost 5 bases to trimming and J lost 4 bases, with 11 bases between them. The CDR3 loop spans 13 amino acids. CDR3 in amino acids: CASSPTGLYGYTF. CDR3 DNA sequence: TGTGCCAGCAGCCCAACCGGCCTCTATGGCTACACCTTC.

The chain employs TRBV27 and TRBJ1-5, with D hard to call. Germline V gives CDR1 MNHEY, CDR2 SMNVEV (reference sequence). The CDR3 is 14 amino acids. V was trimmed by 2 bases and J by 2 bases, leaving 7 bases between them. CDR3 residues: CASSLRSRNQPQHF. In nucleotides, the CDR3 is TGTGCCAGCAGTTTAAGGTCCCGCAATCAGCCCCAGCATTTT.

V usage is TRBV19 and J usage is TRBJ1-1; D uncertain. V lost 5 bases, J lost 0 bases, and 10 bases lay in between. The germline V gene has CDR1 LNHDA and CDR2 SQIVND (reference sequence). CDR3 length: 14 residues. Here the CDR3 reads CASSPRALNTEAFF. The CDR3 DNA reads TGTGCCAGTAGTCCACGGGCTTTGAACACTGAAGCTTTCTTT.

The chain is built from TRBV28 and TRBJ1-1, with TRBD1 matching over 7 bases. The length of the CDR3 is 16 residues. After removal of 3 bases from V and 2 bases from J, the junction contained 9 bases not matched to a gene. The germline CDR1 and CDR2 sequences are MDHEN and SYDVKM. CDR3 loop: CASSLLRTGQNTEAFF. The CDR3 DNA reads TGTGCCAGCAGTTTGTTGAGGACAGGACAAAACACTGAAGCTTTCTTT.

The chain recombines TRBV28 with TRBJ1-5; 10 nucleotides align to TRBD1. Germline CDR1 MDHEN, CDR2 SYDVKM. There are 16 residues in the CDR3. The V segment lost 10 bases and the J segment 2 bases; nucleotides outside the gene matches: 11. CDR3 amino acids: CATIIRQGARNQPQHF. The CDR3 DNA reads TGTGCCACCATAATAAGACAGGGGGCCCGCAATCAGCCCCAGCATTTT.

The sample holds one count of this clone. A much bigger clone sits one base away, suggesting this may be a read error. The rearrangement uses TRBV7-2 and TRBJ2-7; D not resolved. CDR1 is SGHTA, CDR2 FQGNSA, per germline. V was trimmed by 3 bases and J by 3 bases, leaving 3 bases between them. The CDR3 contains 11 residues. Here the CDR3 DNA reads TGTGCCAGCAGCTTCCGCTACGAGCAGTACTTC. This encodes CASSFRYEQYF.

This chain links TRBV7-9 with TRBJ1-1, with 8 bases lining up with TRBD1. Trimming at V came to 6 bases and at J to 1 base, leaving 10 bases not matched to a gene. The CDR3 length is 16 residues. CDR1 SEHNR and CDR2 FQNEAQ come from the germline V gene (reference sequence). The CDR3, as DNA: TGTGCCAGCAGATGGACAGGGACCCTCCCGAACACTGAAGCTTTCTTT. Amino acids: CASRWTGTLPNTEAFF.

V gene TRBV11-3 combines with J gene TRBJ2-2, with 8 nucleotides matching TRBD1. The V segment lost 4 bases and the J segment 4 bases; nucleotides outside the gene matches: 5. This CDR3 spans 15 amino acids. Germline V gene data show CDR1 as SGHNT and CDR2 as YENEEA. The CDR3 loop reads CASSSGQGATGELFF. The CDR3 DNA follows: TGTGCCAGCAGCTCAGGACAGGGCGCCACCGGGGAGCTGTTTTTT.

The gene calls are TRBV9 and TRBJ2-5, with 7 bases matching TRBD2. The CDR3 has 13 residues. CDR1 and CDR2 (germline): SGDLS, YYNGEE. With V trimmed by 4 bases and J by 5 bases, 5 bases remained unmatched. CDR3 nucleotides: TGTGCCAGCAGCCTAAGCGGGGCTGAGACCCAGTACTTC. It is translated as CASSLSGAETQYF. The variable domain in full, completed from reference TRBV9 and TRBJ2-5, reads DSGVTQTPKHLITATGQRVTLRCSPRSGDLSVYWYQQSLDQGLQFLIQYYNGEERAKGNILERFSAQQFPDLHSELNLSSLELGDSALYFCASSLSGAETQYFGPGTRLLVL.

This clone was seen only once. The gene calls are TRBV5-8 and TRBJ2-1; maybe TRBD2 (5 bases). V gave up 2 bases and J gave up 9 bases, with 6 bases separating them. Per the germline V gene, CDR1 is SGHTS and CDR2 is YDEGEE. This CDR3 is 11 amino acids long. The CDR3 DNA reads TGTGCCAGCAGCTTCGAGGGTGAGCAGTTCTTC. Its translation: CASSFEGEQFF.